This T cell receptor beta chain was captured by sequencing in a study of T cells in Graves' hyperthyroidism and ophthalmopathy. This clonotype has a handful of counts. Its antigen is as yet unknown. Study-wide points: Blood samples included most of the expanded thyroid clonotypes exceeding 0.001.

TCR beta CDR3 regions were amplified from RNA. TCR CDR3 underwent first-round RT-PCR with the HTBI primer set. TCRdb itself ran the multiplex PCR reads through MiXCR, one entry per CDR3 protein. The sample yields around 700,000 distinct CDR3 sequences, over 35% seen once. This CDR3 contains 15 residues. The germline CDR1 and CDR2 sequences are MNHEY and SVGAGI. V shed 4 bases, J shed 5 bases, and the junction held 8 bases outside the gene matches. Exclusions: uncontrolled infection, other autoimmune disease, pregnancy, lactation. The gene calls are TRBV6-5 and TRBJ2-5; 9 nucleotides align to TRBD1. Material: blood. The clonotype originates from a woman in her forties with Graves' hyperthyroidism. The CDR3 DNA reads TGTGCCAGCAGTTCCCCGGGACAGGGAACGGAGACCCAGTACTTC. It encodes CASSSPGQGTETQYF.